This is a list of T cell receptor beta chains from one sample in a study of Ad26.COV2.S vaccination and SARS-CoV-2 variants. Sequenced by immunoSEQ multiplex PCR; TCRdb stores in-frame clones only, minus some. The table records hundreds of thousands of clones, roughly nine tenths of them present only once. The material sequenced was peripheral blood, taken in a trial of Ad26.COV2.S vaccine versus placebo. The source of these receptors is a person aged 18 to 65 who received the Ad26.COV2.S COVID-19 vaccine or a placebo. CDR3s include the opening cysteine and the closing phenylalanine or tryptophan. The order of the fields is clone size, D gene, V gene, J gene, CDR3 protein, CDR3 DNA. The D gene is left open where the match is weak. The listing skips clone size in some rows; elsewhere it reads once, few, many or a size class.

size: once
D: .
V: TRBV14
J: TRBJ1-2
CDR3: CASSQQGYYGYTF
DNA: TGTGCCAGCAGCCAACAGGGATACTATGGCTACACCTTC

size: .
D: .
V: TRBV10-3
J: TRBJ1-1
CDR3: CAIGGDGEGTEAFF
DNA: TGTGCCATCGGAGGGGACGGCGAGGGCACTGAAGCTTTCTTT

size: once
D: .
V: TRBV11-3
J: TRBJ2-5
CDR3: CASSLDRETQYF
DNA: TGTGCCAGCAGCTTAGATCGGGAGACCCAGTACTTC

size: .
D: TRBD2
V: TRBV3-1/TRBV3-2
J: TRBJ2-1
CDR3: CASSQGLAGRQFF
DNA: TGTGCCAGCAGCCAGGGACTAGCGGGGAGGCAGTTCTTC

size: .
D: TRBD2
V: TRBV5-1
J: TRBJ2-5
CDR3: CASSPLAGERQTQYF
DNA: TGCGCCAGCAGCCCGCTAGCGGGAGAACGACAGACCCAGTACTTC

size: .
D: .
V: TRBV19
J: TRBJ2-5
CDR3: CASSIATQTGTQYF
DNA: TGTGCCAGTAGTATAGCGACCCAAACGGGGACCCAGTACTTC

size: .
D: .
V: TRBV9
J: TRBJ2-7
CDR3: CASSVEPGGSPYF
DNA: TGTGCCAGCAGCGTAGAGCCGGGCGGGTCCCCCTACTTC

size: .
D: .
V: TRBV3-1/TRBV3-2
J: TRBJ2-1
CDR3: CASSQPSVNNEQFF
DNA: TGTGCCAGCAGCCAACCTAGCGTTAACAATGAGCAGTTCTTC

size: .
D: .
V: TRBV7-6
J: TRBJ2-1
CDR3: CASSLTVEFF
DNA: TGTGCCAGCAGCTTAACTGTGGAGTTCTTC

size: .
D: .
V: TRBV5-4
J: TRBJ1-1
CDR3: CASSWGHLNTEAFF
DNA: TGTGCCAGCAGCTGGGGACACCTGAACACTGAAGCTTTCTTT

size: .
D: TRBD2
V: TRBV10-3
J: TRBJ2-1
CDR3: CAISESSTSGGLNEQFF
DNA: TGTGCCATCAGTGAGTCGTCTACTAGCGGGGGTTTGAATGAGCAGTTCTTC

size: .
D: .
V: TRBV29-1
J: TRBJ2-7
CDR3: CSVRTLSGYEQYF
DNA: TGCAGCGTTCGGACTCTTTCTGGCTACGAGCAGTACTTC

size: .
D: TRBD1
V: TRBV5-1
J: TRBJ2-7
CDR3: CASSLTGTGGLYEQYF
DNA: TGCGCCAGCAGCTTAACCGGCACAGGGGGTCTTTACGAGCAGTACTTC

size: .
D: .
V: TRBV7-9
J: TRBJ2-3
CDR3: CASRERAGGTDTQYF
DNA: TGTGCCAGCAGGGAGCGGGCAGGTGGCACAGATACGCAGTATTTT

size: .
D: TRBD1
V: TRBV28
J: TRBJ1-2
CDR3: CASIAPGTDSNYGYTF
DNA: TGTGCCAGCATTGCCCCGGGGACAGACAGTAACTATGGCTACACCTTC

size: .
D: TRBD1
V: TRBV7-9
J: TRBJ1-4
CDR3: CTSSAGDRGREKLFF
DNA: TGTACCAGCAGCGCCGGGGACAGGGGACGCGAAAAACTGTTTTTT